The T cell receptor beta chain under discussion was sequenced for a study of blood T cell repertoires in COVID-19. Study background: Sample material is recorded as cDNA or gDNA derived from T cells, B-cell-depleted T cells, or PBMCs.

TCRdb's table, derived via immunoSEQ multiplex PCR, lists solely in-frame clones and lacks some. The repertoire consists of around 95,000 clones, with 70% to 80% occurring once and the leading ten covering 31%. This CDR3 spans 17 amino acids. With 1 base clipped from V and 7 bases from J, the junction kept 10 bases outside the gene matches. The germline CDR1 and CDR2 sequences are MNHNS and SASEGT. The sequenced material came from peripheral blood. This sequence originates from a man between 65 and 85 years old with active or convalescent COVID-19. J is TRBJ2-1 and V is TRBV6-1; 10 positions match TRBD2. The CDR3 nucleotides read TGTGCCAGCAGTGAAGTTCCAGCGGGGGGGCGAGGGAATGAGCAGTTCTTC. It is translated as CASSEVPAGGRGNEQFF.